The T cell receptor beta chain under discussion was sequenced for a study of blood T cells in healthy people across ages. This clonotype was detected many times. Its antigen is unknown. Whole-study results and caveats: Per million T cells, TCR beta diversity dropped roughly linearly as age increased.

The second PCR ran about 6 to 12 cycles with a sample-barcoded 5' primer and J-beta primers. CDR3-containing paired-end reads numbered at least 3 million in each sample. TCRdb itself ran the 5' RACE reads through MiXCR, one entry per CDR3 protein. The sample records some 940,000 distinct CDR3 sequences, just under 30% being singletons. CDR1 MDHEN and CDR2 SYDVKM come from the germline V gene. The V end lost 5 bases, the J end lost 0 bases, and 20 bases lay between the germline ends. The CDR3 has 18 amino acids. The data also belong to a second study, concerning T cells of mothers and their children.

Input material: blood. The TCR sequence derives from a woman between 40 and 55 years old in good health. V gene TRBV28 combines with J gene TRBJ2-4; maybe TRBD2 (6 bases). CDR3 nucleotide sequence: TGTGCCAGCAGTCCCCTTGGCGGGACGACCCTAGCCAAAAACATTCAGTACTTC. Translating gives CASSPLGGTTLAKNIQYF.